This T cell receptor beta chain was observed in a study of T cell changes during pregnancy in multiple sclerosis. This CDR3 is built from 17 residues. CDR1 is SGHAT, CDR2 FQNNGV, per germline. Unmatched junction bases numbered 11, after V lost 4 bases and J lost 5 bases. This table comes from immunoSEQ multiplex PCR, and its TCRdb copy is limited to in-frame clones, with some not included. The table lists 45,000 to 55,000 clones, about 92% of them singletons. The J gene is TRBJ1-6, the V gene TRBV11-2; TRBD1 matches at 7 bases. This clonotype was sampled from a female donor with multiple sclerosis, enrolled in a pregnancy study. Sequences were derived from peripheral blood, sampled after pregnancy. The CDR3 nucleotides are TGTGCCAGCAGCTCGAGGCGGGAGGGGGCAAATAATTCACCCCTCCACTTT. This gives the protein CASSSRREGANNSPLHF. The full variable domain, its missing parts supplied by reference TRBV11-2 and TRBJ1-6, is EAGVAQSPRYKIIEKRQSVAFWCNPISGHATLYWYQQILGQGPKLLIQFQNNGVVDDSQLPKDRFSAERLKGVDSTLKIQPAKLEDSAVYLCASSSRREGANNSPLHFGNGTRLTVT.